Detailed here is one T cell receptor beta chain. The antigen is unknown. Some clones are missing from TCRdb's copy, which holds only in-frame ones; the method was immunoSEQ multiplex PCR. Of over 65,000 clones in the sample, around 90% were seen once. This record belongs to a study of graft-versus-host responses after intestinal transplantation. About the study: All recipients were transplanted with multivisceral, liver-intestinal, or isolated intestinal grafts. Broader study findings: Recipient bone marrow held GvH clones, some seen earlier in ileum or blood. High graft-versus-host to host-versus-graft clonal ratios were found in allografts of patients who had graft-donor T cell macrochimerism. Among circulating GvH clones, peak levels were associated with early post-transplant declines in HvG clones.

The germline CDR1 and CDR2 sequences are SGHDN and FVKESK. The ends were cut back, 3 bases at V and 5 bases at J, with 8 bases in the middle. CDR3 size: 12 residues. This clonotype was sampled from a human donor who was the organ donor for an intestinal transplant. The chain links TRBV14 to TRBJ2-7; D uncertain. This sample comprised unstimulated CD8+ T cells sorted from spleen or lymph node cells, obtained before transplant. This chain's CDR3 is CASSHRGDEQYF. The CDR3 coding sequence is TGTGCCAGCAGCCACCGTGGAGACGAGCAGTACTTC.